A single T cell receptor (beta chain) is shown here with its context. This record comes from a study of T cell changes during pregnancy in multiple sclerosis. Germline values: CDR1 SGHVS, CDR2 FQNEAQ. The trim removed 1 base at V and 9 bases at J, leaving 6 bases unmatched. The CDR3 consists of 14 residues. Clones were sequenced by immunoSEQ multiplex PCR, and TCRdb holds only the in-frame ones, with some missing. Of about 51,000 clones in the sample, around 94% were seen once. This sample comprised CD4+ T cells from peripheral blood mononuclear cells, obtained in the second trimester of pregnancy. The V and J genes are TRBV7-8 and TRBJ2-1, with 7 bases identical to TRBD2. The sequence derives from a female donor with multiple sclerosis, enrolled in a pregnancy study. CDR3 region: CASSLDLVAGEQFF. In nucleotides, the CDR3 is TGTGCCAGCAGCTTAGATTTGGTAGCGGGTGAGCAGTTCTTC. The full variable domain, completed using reference TRBV7-8 and TRBJ2-1, is GAGVSQSPRYKVAKRGQDVALRCDPISGHVSLFWYQQALGQGPEFLTYFQNEAQLDKSGLPSDRFFAERPEGSVSTLKIQRTQQEDSAVYLCASSLDLVAGEQFFGPGTRLTVL.